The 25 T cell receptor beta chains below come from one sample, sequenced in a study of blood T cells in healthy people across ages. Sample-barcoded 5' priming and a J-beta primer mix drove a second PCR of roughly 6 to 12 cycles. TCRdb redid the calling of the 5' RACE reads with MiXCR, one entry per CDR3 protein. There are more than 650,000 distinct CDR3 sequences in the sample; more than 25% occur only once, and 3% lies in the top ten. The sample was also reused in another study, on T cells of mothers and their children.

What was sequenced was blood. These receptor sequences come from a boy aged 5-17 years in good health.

CDR3: CASSVGRRGVREKLFF. The CDR3 DNA reads as TGTGCCAGCAGCGTAGGCCGACGGGGAGTTCGAGAAAAACTGTTTTTT. The rearrangement uses TRBV9 and TRBJ1-4; D not resolved. With 0 bases removed from V and 8 bases from J, the gap between germline ends came to 17 bases. The germline gives CDR1 SGDLS, CDR2 YYNGEE. This CDR3 has 16 amino acids.

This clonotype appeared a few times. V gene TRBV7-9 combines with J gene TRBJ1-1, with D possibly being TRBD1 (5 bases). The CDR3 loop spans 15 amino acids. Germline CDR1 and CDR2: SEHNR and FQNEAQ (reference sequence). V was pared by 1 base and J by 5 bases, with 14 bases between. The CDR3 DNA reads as TGTGCCAGCAGCTTAGGGGCTCAGGGTATGACTGAAGCTTTCTTT. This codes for CASSLGAQGMTEAFF.

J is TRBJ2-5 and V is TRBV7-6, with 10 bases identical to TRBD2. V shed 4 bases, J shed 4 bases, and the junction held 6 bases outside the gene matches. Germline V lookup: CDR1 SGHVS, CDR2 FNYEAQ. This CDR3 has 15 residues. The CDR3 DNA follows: TGTGCCAGCAGCTACACAAGCGGGGGGGGAGAGACCCAGTACTTC. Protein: CASSYTSGGGETQYF.

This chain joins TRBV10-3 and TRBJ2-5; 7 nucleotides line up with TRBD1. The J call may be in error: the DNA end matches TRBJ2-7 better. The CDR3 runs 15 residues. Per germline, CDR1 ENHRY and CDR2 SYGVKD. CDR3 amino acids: CAISEFDREFYEQYF. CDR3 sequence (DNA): TGTGCCATCAGTGAGTTCGACAGGGAGTTCTACGAGCAGTACTTC.

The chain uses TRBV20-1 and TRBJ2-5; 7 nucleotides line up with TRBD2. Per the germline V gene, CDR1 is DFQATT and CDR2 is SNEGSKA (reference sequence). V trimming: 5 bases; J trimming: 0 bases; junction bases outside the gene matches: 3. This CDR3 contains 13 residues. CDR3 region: CSAPGTNQETQYF. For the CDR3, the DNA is TGCAGTGCTCCCGGGACTAACCAAGAGACCCAGTACTTC.

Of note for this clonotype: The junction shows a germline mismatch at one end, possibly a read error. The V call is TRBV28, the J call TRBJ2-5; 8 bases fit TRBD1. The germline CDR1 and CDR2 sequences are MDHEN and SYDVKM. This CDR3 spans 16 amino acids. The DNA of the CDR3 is TGTGCTAGCAGTTTGCGGGCAGGGGGCATGAGGGAGACCCAGTACTTC. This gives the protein CASSLRAGGMRETQYF.

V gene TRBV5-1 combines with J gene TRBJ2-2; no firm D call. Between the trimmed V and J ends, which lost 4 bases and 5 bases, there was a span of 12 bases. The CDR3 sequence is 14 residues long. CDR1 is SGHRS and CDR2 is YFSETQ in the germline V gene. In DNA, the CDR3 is TGCGCCAGCAGCCGTACGACCGGGACCGGGGAGCTGTTTTTT. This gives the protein CASSRTTGTGELFF.

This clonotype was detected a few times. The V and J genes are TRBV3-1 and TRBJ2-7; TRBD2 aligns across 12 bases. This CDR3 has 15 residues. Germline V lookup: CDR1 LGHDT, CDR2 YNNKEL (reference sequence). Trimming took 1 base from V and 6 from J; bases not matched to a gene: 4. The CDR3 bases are TGTGCCAGCAGCCAAGGACTAGCGGGGGAATCCGAGCAGTACTTC. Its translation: CASSQGLAGESEQYF.

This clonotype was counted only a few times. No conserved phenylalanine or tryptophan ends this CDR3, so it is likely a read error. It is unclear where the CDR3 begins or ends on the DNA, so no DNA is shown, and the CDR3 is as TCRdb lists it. The CDR3 is CASNHPERDSLTL. The chain joins TRBV28 to TRBJ2-5; TRBD1 is the table's D call and was not checked against the DNA. Per germline, CDR1 MDHEN and CDR2 SYDVKM. The CDR3 length equals 13 residues, ends included.

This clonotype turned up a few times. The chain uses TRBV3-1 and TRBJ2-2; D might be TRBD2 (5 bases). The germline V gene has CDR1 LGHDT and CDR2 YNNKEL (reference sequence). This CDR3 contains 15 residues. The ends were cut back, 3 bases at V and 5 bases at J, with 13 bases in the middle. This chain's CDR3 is CASSQTSGRTGELFF. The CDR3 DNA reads TGTGCCAGCAGCCAGACAAGCGGAAGAACCGGGGAGCTGTTTTTT. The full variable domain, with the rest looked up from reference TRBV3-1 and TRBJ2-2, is DTAVSQTPKYLVTQMGNDKSIKCEQNLGHDTMYWYKQDSKKFLKIMFSYNNKELIINETVPNRFSPKSPDKAHLNLHINSLELGDSAVYFCASSQTSGRTGELFFGEGSRLTVL.

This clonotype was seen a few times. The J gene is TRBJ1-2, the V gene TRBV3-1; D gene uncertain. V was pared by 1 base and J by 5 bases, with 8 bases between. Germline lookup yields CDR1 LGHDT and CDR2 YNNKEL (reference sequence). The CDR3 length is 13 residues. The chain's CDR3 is CASSQVGPYGYTF. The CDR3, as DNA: TGTGCCAGCAGCCAAGTAGGTCCTTATGGCTACACCTTC.

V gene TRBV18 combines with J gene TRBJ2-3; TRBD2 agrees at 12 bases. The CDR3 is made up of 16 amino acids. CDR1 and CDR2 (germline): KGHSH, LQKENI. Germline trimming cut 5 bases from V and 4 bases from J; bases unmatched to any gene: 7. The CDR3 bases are TGTGCCAGCTCATCAGACCGACTAGCGGGAGCAGATACGCAGTATTTT. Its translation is CASSSDRLAGADTQYF.

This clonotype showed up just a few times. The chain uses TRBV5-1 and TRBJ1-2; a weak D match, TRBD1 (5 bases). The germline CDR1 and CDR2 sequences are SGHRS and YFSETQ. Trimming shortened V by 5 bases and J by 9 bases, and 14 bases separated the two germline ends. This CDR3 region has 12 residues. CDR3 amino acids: CASRVPGSSYTF. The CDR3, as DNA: TGCGCCAGCAGGGTCCCAGGGTCTAGCTACACCTTC.

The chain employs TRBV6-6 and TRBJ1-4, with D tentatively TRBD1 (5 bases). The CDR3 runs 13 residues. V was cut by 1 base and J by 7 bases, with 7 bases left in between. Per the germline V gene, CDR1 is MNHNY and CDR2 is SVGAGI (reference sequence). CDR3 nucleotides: TGTGCCAGCAGTTACTGGGACGGTGAAAAACTGTTTTTT. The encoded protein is CASSYWDGEKLFF.

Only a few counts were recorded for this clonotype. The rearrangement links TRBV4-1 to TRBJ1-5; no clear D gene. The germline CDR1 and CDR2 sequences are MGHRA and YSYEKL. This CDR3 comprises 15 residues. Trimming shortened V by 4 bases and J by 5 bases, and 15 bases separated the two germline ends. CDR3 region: CASSRAPGGDQPQHF. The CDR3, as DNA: TGCGCCAGCAGCCGAGCACCAGGCGGGGATCAGCCCCAGCATTTT.

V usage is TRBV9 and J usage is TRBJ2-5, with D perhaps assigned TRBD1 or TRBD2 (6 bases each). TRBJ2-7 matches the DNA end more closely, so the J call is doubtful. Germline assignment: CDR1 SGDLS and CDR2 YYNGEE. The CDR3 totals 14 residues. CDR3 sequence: CASSGRDNAYEQYF. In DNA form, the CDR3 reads TGTGCCAGCAGCGGGCGGGACAACGCCTACGAGCAGTACTTC.

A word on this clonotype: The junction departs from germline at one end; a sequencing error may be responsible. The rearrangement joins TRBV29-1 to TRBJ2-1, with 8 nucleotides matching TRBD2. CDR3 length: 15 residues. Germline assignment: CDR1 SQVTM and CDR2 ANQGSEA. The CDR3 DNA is TGTACCGTCTCTGGGGGAGGCGGGAGGCTCGATGAGCAGTTCTTC. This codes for CTVSGGGGRLDEQFF.

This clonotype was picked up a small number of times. CDR3 sequence (DNA): TGCGCCAGCACCTCACAGGGGACTGGAAACACCATATATTTT. Amino acid sequence: CASTSQGTGNTIYF. The rearrangement joins TRBV10-1 to TRBJ1-3; 7 bases align to TRBD1. Germline V gives CDR1 WNHNN, CDR2 SYGVQD (reference sequence). The CDR3 is 14 residues long. The ends lost 7 bases at V and 2 bases at J; junction bases unmatched: 5.

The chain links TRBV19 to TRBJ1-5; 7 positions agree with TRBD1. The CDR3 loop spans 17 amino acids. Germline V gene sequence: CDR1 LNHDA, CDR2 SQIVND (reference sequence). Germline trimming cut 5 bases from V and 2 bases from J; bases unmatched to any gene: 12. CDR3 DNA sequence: TGTGCCAGTAGTGAGCGTACGACAGGGTATCGCAATCAGCCCCAGCATTTT. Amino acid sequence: CASSERTTGYRNQPQHF. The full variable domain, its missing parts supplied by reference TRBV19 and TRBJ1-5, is DGGITQSPKYLFRKEGQNVTLSCEQNLNHDAMYWYRQDPGQGLRLIYYSQIVNDFQKGDIAEGYSVSREKKESFPLTVTSAQKNPTAFYLCASSERTTGYRNQPQHFGDGTRLSIL.

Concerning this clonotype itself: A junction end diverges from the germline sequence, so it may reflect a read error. Here the CDR3 reads CASSSRAGGSETQYF. The CDR3, as DNA: TGTGCCAGCAGCTCCAGGGCGGGAGGGTCGGAGACCCAGTACTTT. The chain links TRBV7-9 to TRBJ2-3; 9 bases map to TRBD2. This CDR3 is 15 amino acids long. Germline-derived CDR1 and CDR2 are SEHNR and FQNEAQ (reference sequence). Full variable domain (outside the CDR3, taken from reference TRBV7-9 and TRBJ2-3): DTGVSQNPRHKITKRGQNVTFRCDPISEHNRLYWYRQTLGQGPEFLTYFQNEAQLEKSRLLSDRFSAERPKGSFSTLEIQRTEQGDSAMYLCASSSRAGGSETQYFGPGTRLTVL.

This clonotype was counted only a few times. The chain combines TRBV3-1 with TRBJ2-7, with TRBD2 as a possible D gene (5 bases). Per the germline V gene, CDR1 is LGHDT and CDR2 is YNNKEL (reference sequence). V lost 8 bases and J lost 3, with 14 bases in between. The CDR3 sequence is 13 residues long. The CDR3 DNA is TGTGCCAGCGCCTTTCGGGGAGTCTACGAGCAGTACTTC. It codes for CASAFRGVYEQYF.

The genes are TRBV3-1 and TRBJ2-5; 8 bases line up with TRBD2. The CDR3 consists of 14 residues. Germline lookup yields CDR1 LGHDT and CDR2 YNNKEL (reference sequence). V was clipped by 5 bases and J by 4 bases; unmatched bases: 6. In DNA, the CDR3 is TGTGCCAGCAGCTTTTGGGGGACTAGAGAGACCCAGTACTTC. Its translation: CASSFWGTRETQYF.

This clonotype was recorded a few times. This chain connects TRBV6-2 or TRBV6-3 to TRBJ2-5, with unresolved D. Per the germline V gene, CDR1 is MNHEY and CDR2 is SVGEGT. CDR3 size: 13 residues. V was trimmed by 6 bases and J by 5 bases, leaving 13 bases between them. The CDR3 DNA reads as TGTGCCAGCAGGAGAGGCTATGAGGAGACCCAGTACTTC. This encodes CASRRGYEETQYF.

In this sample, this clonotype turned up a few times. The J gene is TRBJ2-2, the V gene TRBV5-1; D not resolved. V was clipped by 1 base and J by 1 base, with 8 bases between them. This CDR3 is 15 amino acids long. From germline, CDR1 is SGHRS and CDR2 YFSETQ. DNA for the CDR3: TGCGCCAGCAGCTTGATCCCCTTGAACACCGGGGAGCTGTTTTTT. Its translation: CASSLIPLNTGELFF. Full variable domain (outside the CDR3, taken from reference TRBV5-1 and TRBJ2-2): KAGVTQTPRYLIKTRGQQVTLSCSPISGHRSVSWYQQTPGQGLQFLFEYFSETQRNKGNFPGRFSGRQFSNSRSEMNVSTLELGDSALYLCASSLIPLNTGELFFGEGSRLTVL.

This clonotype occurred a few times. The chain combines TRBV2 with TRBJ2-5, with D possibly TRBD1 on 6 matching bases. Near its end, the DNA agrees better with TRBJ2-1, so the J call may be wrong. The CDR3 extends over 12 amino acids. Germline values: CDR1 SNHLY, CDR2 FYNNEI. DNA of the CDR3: TGTGCCAGCAGGGTACAGGGAAATGAGCAGTTCTTC. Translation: CASRVQGNEQFF.